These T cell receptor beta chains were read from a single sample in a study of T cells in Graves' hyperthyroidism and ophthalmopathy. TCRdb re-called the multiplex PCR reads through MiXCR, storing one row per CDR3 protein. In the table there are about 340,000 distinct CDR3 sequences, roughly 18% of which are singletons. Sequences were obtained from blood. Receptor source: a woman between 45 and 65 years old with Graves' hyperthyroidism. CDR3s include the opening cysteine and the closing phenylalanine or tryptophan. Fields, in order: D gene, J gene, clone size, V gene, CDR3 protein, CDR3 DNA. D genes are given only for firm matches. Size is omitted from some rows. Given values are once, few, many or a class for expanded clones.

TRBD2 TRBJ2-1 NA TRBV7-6 CASSLAGGYADEQFF TGTGCCAGCAGCTTAGCGGGGGGGTACGCCGATGAGCAGTTCTTC
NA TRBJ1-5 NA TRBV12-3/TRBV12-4 CASSSTHQPQHF TGTGCCAGCAGTTCTACTCATCAGCCCCAGCATTTT
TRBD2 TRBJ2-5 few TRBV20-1 CSARRLAGGPQETQYF TGCAGTGCTAGAAGGTTAGCGGGAGGGCCCCAAGAGACCCAGTACTTC
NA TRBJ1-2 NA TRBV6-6 CASSYSVSNNYGYTF TGTGCCAGCAGTTACTCGGTCAGTAATAACTATGGCTACACCTTC
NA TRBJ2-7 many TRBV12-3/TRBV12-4 CASSLAGGLDEQYF TGTGCCAGCAGTTTAGCTGGGGGGTTGGACGAGCAGTACTTC
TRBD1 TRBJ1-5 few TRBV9 CASSAGQGGNQPQHF TGTGCCAGCAGCGCGGGACAGGGGGGCAATCAGCCCCAGCATTTT
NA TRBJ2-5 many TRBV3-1 CASSLLQGEETQYF TGTGCCAGCAGCCTGCTACAGGGCGAAGAGACCCAGTACTTC
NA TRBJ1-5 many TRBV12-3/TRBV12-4 CASSLAGAQPQHF TGTGCCAGCAGTTTAGCAGGGGCTCAGCCCCAGCATTTT
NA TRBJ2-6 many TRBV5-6 CASSYGTGANVLTF TGTGCCAGCAGCTACGGAACTGGGGCCAACGTCCTGACTTTC
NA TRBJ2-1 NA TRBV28 CASRINGSDEQFF TGTGCCAGCAGGATTAACGGGAGCGATGAGCAGTTCTTC
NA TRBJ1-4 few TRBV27 CASRYATNEKLFF TGTGCCAGCAGATATGCAACTAATGAAAAACTGTTTTTT
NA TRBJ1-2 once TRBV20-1 CSATHGAGENYGYTF TGCAGTGCCACCCATGGGGCAGGGGAAAACTATGGCTACACCTTC
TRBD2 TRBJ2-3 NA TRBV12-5 CASGLGGLGSRTQYF TGTGCTAGTGGTTTGGGGGGACTAGGTTCGCGTACGCAGTATTTT
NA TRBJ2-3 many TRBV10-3 CAIKPQQSTDTQYF TGTGCCATCAAACCTCAACAGAGCACAGATACGCAGTATTTT
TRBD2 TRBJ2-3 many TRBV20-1 CSASKASGGDTQYF TGCAGTGCTAGTAAGGCTAGCGGGGGAGATACGCAGTATTTT
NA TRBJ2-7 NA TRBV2 CASSGVSYEQYF TGTGCCAGCAGTGGGGTCTCCTACGAGCAGTACTTC
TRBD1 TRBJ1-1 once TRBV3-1 CASSTGGADEAFF TGTGCCAGCAGTACAGGGGGCGCGGATGAAGCTTTCTTT
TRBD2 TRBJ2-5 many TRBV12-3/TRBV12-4 CASSLSRTRGLAGFRETQYF TGTGCCAGCAGTTTAAGTCGTACTCGGGGACTAGCGGGATTTCGGGAGACCCAGTACTTC